A selection of T cell receptor beta chains follows, all from one sample in a study of OX40 agonist ivuxolimab in advanced cancers. Only in-frame clones appear in the TCRdb table, and some are missing; sequencing was by immunoSEQ multiplex PCR. The profile covers some 40,000 clones, with 89% appearing a single time and less than 55% taken by the ten largest. The sample in question was CD4+ or CD8+ T cells sorted from blood, obtained in a trial of the OX40 agonist ivuxolimab. The receptors were gathered from an adult with an advanced solid tumor such as melanoma, head and neck, liver or kidney cancer. Both conserved end residues are part of each CDR3. A D gene is named only where the DNA matches it firmly. Clone sizes are given selectively: once, few, many, or a class where the clone is expanded.

size: .; V: TRBV7-9; D: .; J: TRBJ1-1; DNA: TGTGCCAGCACCTCCTTCAGGTTCTCAGACACTGAAGCTTTCTTT; CDR3: CASTSFRFSDTEAFF
size: .; V: TRBV7-9; D: TRBD1; J: TRBJ1-2; DNA: TGTGCCAGCAGCTTAGCGACAGGGAATGGCTACACCTTC; CDR3: CASSLATGNGYTF
size: .; V: TRBV11-2; D: .; J: TRBJ2-7; DNA: TGTGCCAGCAGCGCCAACACCGGGGTCCCCTACGAGCAGTACTTC; CDR3: CASSANTGVPYEQYF
size: .; V: TRBV25-1; D: TRBD1; J: TRBJ1-5; DNA: TGTGCCAGCAGTGAATCACCGACAGGGGGCCCCCAGCATTTT; CDR3: CASSESPTGGPQHF
size: few; V: TRBV4-1; D: .; J: TRBJ1-2; DNA: TGCGCCAGCAGCCAAGTTTTCCGGGGCTTCGAAGGCTACACCTTC; CDR3: CASSQVFRGFEGYTF
size: once; V: TRBV11-2; D: .; J: TRBJ1-1; DNA: TGTGCCAGCAGCTTAGATCAATGGGGGAAAGACTCCACTGAAGCTTTCTTT; CDR3: CASSLDQWGKDSTEAFF
size: large; V: TRBV5-6; D: .; J: TRBJ2-4; DNA: TGTGCCAGCAGCTCTGTCCTGATAGCCAAAAACATTCAGTACTTC; CDR3: CASSSVLIAKNIQYF
size: .; V: TRBV9; D: TRBD1; J: TRBJ2-2; DNA: TGTGCCAGCAGCGCCGGGACAGGTAACACCGGGGAGCTGTTTTTT; CDR3: CASSAGTGNTGELFF
size: .; V: TRBV19; D: TRBD1; J: TRBJ1-4; DNA: TGTGCCAGTAGTTCGGGACAGGAGGGTGAAAAACTGTTTTTT; CDR3: CASSSGQEGEKLFF
size: few; V: TRBV7-9; D: .; J: TRBJ1-5; DNA: TGTGCCAGCAGCTTAGCCACTGAGCCCCAGCATTTT; CDR3: CASSLATEPQHF
size: .; V: TRBV21-1; D: .; J: TRBJ1-2; DNA: TGTGCCAGCACCCCCCTGAAGCGGAACTATGGCTACACCTTC; CDR3: CASTPLKRNYGYTF
size: once; V: TRBV6-4; D: .; J: TRBJ1-1; DNA: TGTGCCAGCAGTGACCCCACTGAAGCTTTCTTT; CDR3: CASSDPTEAFF
size: few; V: TRBV7-6; D: .; J: TRBJ1-2; DNA: TGTGCCAGCAGCTTAGGGCAGACCTACACCTTC; CDR3: CASSLGQTYTF
size: .; V: TRBV15; D: TRBD1; J: TRBJ1-2; DNA: TGTGCCACCAGCAGGGAAGGGACAGAATTTTATGGCTACACCTTC; CDR3: CATSREGTEFYGYTF
size: .; V: TRBV9; D: .; J: TRBJ1-6; DNA: TGTGCCAGCCACCCGGGGGGCGGGGGTTCACCCCTCCACTTT; CDR3: CASHPGGGGSPLHF
size: .; V: TRBV4-3; D: .; J: TRBJ1-2; DNA: TGCGCCAGCAGCCCCGACCTCTTAAGCCCGTATGGCTACACCTTC; CDR3: CASSPDLLSPYGYTF
size: .; V: TRBV6-5; D: .; J: TRBJ1-5; DNA: TGTGCCAGCGGGGATCAGCCCCAGCATTTT; CDR3: CASGDQPQHF
size: .; V: TRBV27; D: .; J: TRBJ2-7; DNA: TGTGCCAGCAGTGGCTATTGGGGTCTCGAGCAGTACTTC; CDR3: CASSGYWGLEQYF
size: .; V: TRBV7-9; D: .; J: TRBJ2-5; DNA: TGTGCCAGCAGCTTAGCGGGTCAGGCTAACCAAGAGACCCAGTACTTC; CDR3: CASSLAGQANQETQYF
size: .; V: TRBV6-5; D: .; J: TRBJ1-2; DNA: TGTGCCAGCAGTTACTCTTCCGGACATGACTATGGCTACACCTTC; CDR3: CASSYSSGHDYGYTF
size: once; V: TRBV7-9; D: .; J: TRBJ1-2; DNA: TGTGCCAGCAGCTTAATCGGGAGCCCCGGGGGCTACACCTTC; CDR3: CASSLIGSPGGYTF
size: .; V: TRBV27; D: TRBD1; J: TRBJ2-2; DNA: TGTGCCAGCAGTTTACAGTCAGGGGGTTACACCGGGGAGCTGTTTTTT; CDR3: CASSLQSGGYTGELFF
size: few; V: TRBV30; D: TRBD1; J: TRBJ1-1; DNA: TGTGCCTGGGACGGGGACAGGGGCGGCACTGAAGCTTTCTTT; CDR3: CAWDGDRGGTEAFF
size: .; V: TRBV13; D: TRBD2; J: TRBJ2-7; DNA: TGTGCCAGCAGCCCAACTAGCGGGAGAACCTACGAGCAGTACTTC; CDR3: CASSPTSGRTYEQYF
size: once; V: TRBV29-1; D: .; J: TRBJ1-1; DNA: TGCAGCGTTGACGGCAGGGGACTGAACACTGAAGCTTTCTTT; CDR3: CSVDGRGLNTEAFF
size: once; V: TRBV6-5; D: TRBD2; J: TRBJ2-1; DNA: TGTGCCAGCAGTTACTCCACCGGGGGGGGCCTTAATGAGCAGTTCTTC; CDR3: CASSYSTGGGLNEQFF
size: .; V: TRBV6-1; D: .; J: TRBJ1-1; DNA: TGTGCCAGCAGTCAGGGGAACACTGAAGCTTTCTTT; CDR3: CASSQGNTEAFF
size: .; V: TRBV19; D: TRBD1; J: TRBJ1-1; DNA: TGTGCCAGTAGCTTGACAGGGATCGTTGAAGCTTTCTTT; CDR3: CASSLTGIVEAFF